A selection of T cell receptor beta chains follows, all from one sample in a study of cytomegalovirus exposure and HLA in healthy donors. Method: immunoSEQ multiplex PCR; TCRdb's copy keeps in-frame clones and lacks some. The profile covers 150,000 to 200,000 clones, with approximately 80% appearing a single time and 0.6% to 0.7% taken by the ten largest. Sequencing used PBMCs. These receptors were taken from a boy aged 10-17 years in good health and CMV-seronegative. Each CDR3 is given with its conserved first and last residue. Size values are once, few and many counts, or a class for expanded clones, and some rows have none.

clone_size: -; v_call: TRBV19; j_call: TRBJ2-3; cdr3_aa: CASSILSGLAGGDTQYF
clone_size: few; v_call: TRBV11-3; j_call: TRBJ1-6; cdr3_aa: CASSLDGTGGSPLHF
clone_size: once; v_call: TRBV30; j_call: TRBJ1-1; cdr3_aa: CAWSAVRQTPNTEAFF
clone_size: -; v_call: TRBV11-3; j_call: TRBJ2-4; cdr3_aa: CASSPTGTNIQYF
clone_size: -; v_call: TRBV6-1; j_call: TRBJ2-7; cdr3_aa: CASSATRSYEQYF
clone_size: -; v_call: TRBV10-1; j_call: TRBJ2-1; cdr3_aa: CASSDLGLAGGYNEQFF
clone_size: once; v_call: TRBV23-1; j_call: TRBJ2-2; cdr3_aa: CASSQSGGAGGELFF
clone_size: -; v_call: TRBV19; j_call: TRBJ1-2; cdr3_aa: CASSSLNYGYTF
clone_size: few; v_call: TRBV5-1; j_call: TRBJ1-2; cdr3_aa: CASSLAGDYGYTF
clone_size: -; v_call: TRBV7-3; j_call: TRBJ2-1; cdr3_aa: CASSLDSRNEQFF
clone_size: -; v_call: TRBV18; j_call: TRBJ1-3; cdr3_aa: CASSPWDSQGNTIYF
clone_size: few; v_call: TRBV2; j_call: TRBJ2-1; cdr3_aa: CASRESGGAYNEQFF
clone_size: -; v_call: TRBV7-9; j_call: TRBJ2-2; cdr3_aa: CASSFYAGGGELFF
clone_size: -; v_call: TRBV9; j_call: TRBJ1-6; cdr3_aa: CASSPRDAGLYNSPLHF
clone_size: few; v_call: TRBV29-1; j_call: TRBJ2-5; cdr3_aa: CSAARTEQETQYF
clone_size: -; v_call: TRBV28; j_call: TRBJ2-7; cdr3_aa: CASSPPSFYEQYF
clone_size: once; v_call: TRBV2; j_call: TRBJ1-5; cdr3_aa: CASRKTVYSNQPQHF
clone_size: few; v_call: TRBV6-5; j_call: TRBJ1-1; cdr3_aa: CASSYLDSDSPEAFF
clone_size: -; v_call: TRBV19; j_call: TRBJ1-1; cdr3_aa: CASSGTGQTEAFF
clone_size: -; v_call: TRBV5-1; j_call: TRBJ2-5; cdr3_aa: CASSPGLAGETQYF
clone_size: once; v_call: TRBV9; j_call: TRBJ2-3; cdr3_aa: CASSVTATSDRSGTDTQYF
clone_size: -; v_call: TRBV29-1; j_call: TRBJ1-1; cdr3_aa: CSVPQTALGPEAFF
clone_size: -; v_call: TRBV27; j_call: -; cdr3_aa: CASSLSRDRGTYEQYF
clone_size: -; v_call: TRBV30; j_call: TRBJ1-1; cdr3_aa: CAWSRGTEAFF
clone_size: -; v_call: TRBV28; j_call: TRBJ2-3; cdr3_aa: CASSLTGSSTDTQYF
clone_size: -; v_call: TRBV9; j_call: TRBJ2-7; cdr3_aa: CASSVAGDRGLEQYF
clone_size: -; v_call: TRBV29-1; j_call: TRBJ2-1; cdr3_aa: CSVQTEWGGEQFF
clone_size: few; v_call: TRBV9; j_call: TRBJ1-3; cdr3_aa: CASSAAGGTGNTIYF
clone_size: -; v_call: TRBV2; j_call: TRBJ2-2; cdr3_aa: CASSGRTSGETTPNTGELFF
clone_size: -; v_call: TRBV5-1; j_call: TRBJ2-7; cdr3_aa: CASSLVWRTDFEEQYF
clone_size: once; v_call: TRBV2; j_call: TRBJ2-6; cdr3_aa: CASRTGSSGANVLTF
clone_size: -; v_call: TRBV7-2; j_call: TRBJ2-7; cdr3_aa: CASSLGLLSYEQYF
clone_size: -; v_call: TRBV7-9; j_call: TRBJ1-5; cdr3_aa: CSSSLAGTDSNQPQHF
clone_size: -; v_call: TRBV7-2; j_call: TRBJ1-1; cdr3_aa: CASSLSRGTEAFF
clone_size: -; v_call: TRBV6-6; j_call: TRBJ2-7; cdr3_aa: CASSYSHSYEQYF
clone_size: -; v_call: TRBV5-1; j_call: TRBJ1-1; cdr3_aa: CASSARDRRDTEAFF
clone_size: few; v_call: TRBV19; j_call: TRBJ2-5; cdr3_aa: CASSLEAGGSQETQYF
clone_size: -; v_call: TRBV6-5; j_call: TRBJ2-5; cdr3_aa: CASSHTTSSQETQYF
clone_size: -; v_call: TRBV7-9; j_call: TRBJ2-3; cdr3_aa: CASSPGRTISTDTQYF
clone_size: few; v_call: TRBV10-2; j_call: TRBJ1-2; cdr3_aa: CASSVGSVTSFNYGYTF
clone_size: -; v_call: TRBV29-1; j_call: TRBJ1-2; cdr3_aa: CSVEVIEWEGNYGYTF
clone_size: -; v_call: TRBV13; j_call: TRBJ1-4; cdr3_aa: CASSIGRNNEKLFF